This TCR beta chain stems from a study of T cell clones after liver transplantation. For the study at large: Samples came pre-transplant, pre-randomization before withdrawal, and post-randomization after withdrawal ended.

Turning to this clone: Its antigen is currently unknown.

Points from the study as a whole: Graft donor-reactive T cells may have migrated into the graft rather than being deleted.

The method was immunoSEQ multiplex PCR; TCRdb's version includes in-frame clones alone and lacks a portion of them. This sample has 65,000 to 80,000 clones, with over 65% found just once. From germline, CDR1 is MGHRA and CDR2 YSYEKL. This CDR3 is 16 amino acids long. Trimming took 1 base from V and 9 from J; bases not matched to a gene: 11. This TCR was recovered from a human patient who received a liver transplant. T cells may partly derive from the graft donor. The sequencing here drew on CD4+ T cells from blood, taken at the 22-month timepoint. The chain links TRBV4-1 to TRBJ2-5; the match to TRBD2 covers 10 bases. This CDR3 reads CASSQVSSGGALSQYF. The CDR3 DNA reads as TGCGCCAGCAGCCAAGTTTCGAGCGGGGGGGCTTTATCCCAGTACTTC.